Sequencing of this T cell receptor beta chain was carried out in a study of cytomegalovirus exposure and HLA in healthy donors. Those who donated were healthy bone marrow donors. The CDR3 is made up of 15 amino acids. Germline CDR1 SGDLS, CDR2 YYNGEE. V dropped 1 base and J dropped 2 bases, with 10 bases sitting between them. This clone has a handful of counts. What it binds is unknown. Study-level findings and limits: CMV serostatus was the only immune exposure information that was available. The study carried out a later analysis of TCR beta sequences. It associated 15,000 to 20,000 of them with specific HLA alleles at a false discovery rate of 0.05.

Primers included in the PCR were 60 Vbeta and 13 Jbeta primers. The method was immunoSEQ multiplex PCR; TCRdb's version includes in-frame clones alone and lacks a portion of them. The data hold 150,000 to 200,000 clones, with more than 60% observed a single time. V and J are TRBV9 and TRBJ2-1; D perhaps matches TRBD2 (6 bases). Sequencing input: PBMCs. This TCR derives from a woman in her twenties or thirties in good health and CMV-seronegative. The CDR3 bases are TGTGCCAGCAGCGTAAGACGGGGGACCTACAATGAGCAGTTCTTC. Translated, it gives CASSVRRGTYNEQFF.